A single TCR beta chain is shown here with its context. This specimen comes from a study of somatic mutations in cytotoxic T cells in rheumatoid arthritis. In germline, CDR1 is LNHNV, CDR2 YYDKDF (reference sequence). CDR3 length: 18 residues. The V gene lost 0 bases and the J gene lost 0 bases, with 12 bases spanning the gap. The protocol was immunoSEQ multiplex PCR, while the TCRdb copy is restricted to in-frame clones and leaves out a portion. The sample includes 25,000 to 30,000 clones, about 88% seen only once; the top ten take roughly a tenth. This chain links TRBV15 with TRBJ2-6; tentatively, D is TRBD1 (5 bases). The sequenced sample was CD8+ T cells sorted from blood. This receptor was obtained from an adult with rheumatoid arthritis. CDR3 amino acids: CATSREGHSSSGANVLTF. CDR3 nucleotides: TGTGCCACCAGCAGAGAAGGACATTCGAGCTCTGGGGCCAACGTCCTGACTTTC.